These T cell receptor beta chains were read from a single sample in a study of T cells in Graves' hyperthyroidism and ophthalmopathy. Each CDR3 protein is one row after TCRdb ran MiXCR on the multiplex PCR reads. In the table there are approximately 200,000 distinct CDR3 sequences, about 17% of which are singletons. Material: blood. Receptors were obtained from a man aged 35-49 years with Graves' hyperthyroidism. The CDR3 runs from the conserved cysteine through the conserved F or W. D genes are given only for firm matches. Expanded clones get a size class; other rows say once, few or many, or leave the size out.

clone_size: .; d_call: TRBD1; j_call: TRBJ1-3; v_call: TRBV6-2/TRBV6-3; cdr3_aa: CASSLGTAGNTIYF; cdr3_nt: TGTGCCAGCTCCCTGGGGACAGCTGGAAACACCATATATTTT
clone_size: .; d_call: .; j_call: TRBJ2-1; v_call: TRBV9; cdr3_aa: CASSVDNRVGNEQFF; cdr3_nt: TGTGCCAGCAGCGTAGATAACAGGGTTGGCAATGAGCAGTTCTTC
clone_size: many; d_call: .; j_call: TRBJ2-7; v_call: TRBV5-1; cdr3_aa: CASSLVGKRAYEQYF; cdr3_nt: TGCGCCAGCAGCTTGGTTGGGAAGCGGGCCTACGAGCAGTACTTC
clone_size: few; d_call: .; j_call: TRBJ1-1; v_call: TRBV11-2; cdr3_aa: CASSLSNTEAFF; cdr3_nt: TGTGCCAGCAGCCTTAGCAACACTGAAGCTTTCTTT
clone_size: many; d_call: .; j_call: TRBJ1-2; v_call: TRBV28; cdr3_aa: CASSSRGSNYGYTF; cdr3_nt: TGTGCCAGCAGTTCCCGGGGTAGTAACTATGGCTACACCTTC
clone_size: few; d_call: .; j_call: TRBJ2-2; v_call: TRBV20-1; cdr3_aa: CSARESATGELFF; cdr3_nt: TGCAGTGCTAGAGAGTCTGCCACCGGGGAGCTGTTTTTT
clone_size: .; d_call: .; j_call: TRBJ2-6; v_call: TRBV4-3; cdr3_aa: CASSRSTGANVLTF; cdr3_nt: TGCGCCAGCAGCCGGAGTACTGGGGCCAACGTCCTGACTTTC
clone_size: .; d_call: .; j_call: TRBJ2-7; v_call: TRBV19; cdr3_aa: CASSRDGAYEQYF; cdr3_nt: TGTGCCAGTAGTCGGGACGGAGCCTACGAGCAGTACTTC
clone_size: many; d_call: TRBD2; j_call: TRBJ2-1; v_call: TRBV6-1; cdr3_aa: CASSPWTSGGGEQFF; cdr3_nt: TGTGCCAGCAGTCCTTGGACTAGCGGGGGAGGCGAGCAGTTCTTC
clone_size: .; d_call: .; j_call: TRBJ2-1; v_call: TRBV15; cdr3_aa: CATSTLGGEQFF; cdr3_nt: TGTGCCACCAGCACCCTTGGGGGAGAGCAGTTCTTC
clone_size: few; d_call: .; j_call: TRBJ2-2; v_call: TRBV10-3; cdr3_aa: CAISGSNTGELFF; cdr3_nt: TGTGCCATCAGTGGTTCGAACACCGGGGAGCTGTTTTTT
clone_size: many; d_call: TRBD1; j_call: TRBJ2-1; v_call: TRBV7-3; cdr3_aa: CASSSIGGWEQFF; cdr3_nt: TGTGCCAGCAGCTCCATAGGGGGCTGGGAGCAGTTCTTC
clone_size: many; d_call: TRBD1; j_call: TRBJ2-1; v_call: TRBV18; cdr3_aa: CASSPGTGAYNEQFF; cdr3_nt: TGTGCCAGCAGCCCCGGGACAGGGGCCTACAATGAGCAGTTCTTC
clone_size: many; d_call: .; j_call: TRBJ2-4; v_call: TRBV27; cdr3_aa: CASSSRPGAKNIQYF; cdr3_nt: TGTGCCAGCAGTTCCCGGCCCGGAGCCAAAAACATTCAGTACTTC
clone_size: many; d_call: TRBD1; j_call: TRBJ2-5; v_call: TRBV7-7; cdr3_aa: CASSLTGQFQETQYF; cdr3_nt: TGTGCTAGCAGCTTAACGGGACAGTTCCAAGAGACCCAGTACTTC
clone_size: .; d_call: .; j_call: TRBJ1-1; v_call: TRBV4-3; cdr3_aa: CASSHVLVSRLNTEAFF; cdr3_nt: TGCGCCAGCAGCCACGTTCTCGTATCTCGGTTGAACACTGAAGCTTTCTTT
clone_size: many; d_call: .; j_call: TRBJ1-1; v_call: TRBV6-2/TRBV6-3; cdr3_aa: CASSYLRQNTEAFF; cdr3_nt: TGTGCCAGCAGTTACCTCCGACAGAACACTGAAGCTTTCTTT
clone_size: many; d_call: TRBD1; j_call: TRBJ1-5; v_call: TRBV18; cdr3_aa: CASSPGTGDDNQPQHF; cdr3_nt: TGTGCCAGCTCACCTGGGACAGGGGATGACAATCAGCCCCAGCATTTT
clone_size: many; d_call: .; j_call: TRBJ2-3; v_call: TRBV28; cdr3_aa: CASSPNPGDRTDTQYF; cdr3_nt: TGTGCCAGCAGCCCGAACCCGGGCGACCGCACAGATACGCAGTATTTT
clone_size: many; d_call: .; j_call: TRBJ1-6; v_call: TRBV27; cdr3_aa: CASSLSGVRGYNSPLHF; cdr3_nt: TGTGCCAGCAGTTTATCCGGTGTAAGGGGCTATAATTCACCCCTCCACTTT
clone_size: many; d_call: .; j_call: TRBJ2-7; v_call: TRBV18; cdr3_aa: CASSPTRTYEQYF; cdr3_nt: TGTGCCAGCTCACCAACCAGGACCTACGAGCAGTACTTC
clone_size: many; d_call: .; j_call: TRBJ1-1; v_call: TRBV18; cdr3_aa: CASSLQDSVDTEAFF; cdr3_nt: TGTGCCAGCTCACTTCAAGACAGTGTGGACACTGAAGCTTTCTTT
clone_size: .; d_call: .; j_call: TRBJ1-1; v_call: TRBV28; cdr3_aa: CASSLTALNTEAFF; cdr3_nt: TGTGCCAGCAGTTTGACAGCACTGAACACTGAAGCTTTCTTT
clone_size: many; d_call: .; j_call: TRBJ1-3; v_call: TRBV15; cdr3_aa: CATSIGDSGNTIYF; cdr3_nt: TGTGCCACCAGCATCGGGGATTCTGGAAACACCATATATTTT
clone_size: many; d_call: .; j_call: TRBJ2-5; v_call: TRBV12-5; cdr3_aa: CASGGGGRLHF; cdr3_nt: TGTGCTAGTGGAGGTGGGGGTCGACTCCACTTC
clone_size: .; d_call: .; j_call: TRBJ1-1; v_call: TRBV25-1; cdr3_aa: CASSSRRAGPTEAFF; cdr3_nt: TGTGCCAGCAGCTCCCGTAGGGCCGGTCCCACTGAAGCTTTCTTT
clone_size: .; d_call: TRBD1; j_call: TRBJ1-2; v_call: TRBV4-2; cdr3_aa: CASSRAGQGNYGYTF; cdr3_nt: TGTGCCAGCAGCCGGGCGGGACAGGGCAACTATGGCTACACCTTC
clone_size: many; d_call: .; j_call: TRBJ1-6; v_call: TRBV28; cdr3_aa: CASTSGNSPLHF; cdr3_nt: TGTGCCAGCACCTCGGGGAATTCACCCCTCCACTTT
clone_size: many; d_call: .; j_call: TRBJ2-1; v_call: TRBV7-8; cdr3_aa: CASSYGTSNNEQFF; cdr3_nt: TGTGCCAGCAGCTACGGGACCTCCAACAATGAGCAGTTCTTC
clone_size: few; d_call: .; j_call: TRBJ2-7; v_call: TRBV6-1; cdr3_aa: CASSEQPGAYEQYF; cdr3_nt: TGTGCCAGCAGTGAGCAGCCCGGGGCTTACGAGCAGTACTTC